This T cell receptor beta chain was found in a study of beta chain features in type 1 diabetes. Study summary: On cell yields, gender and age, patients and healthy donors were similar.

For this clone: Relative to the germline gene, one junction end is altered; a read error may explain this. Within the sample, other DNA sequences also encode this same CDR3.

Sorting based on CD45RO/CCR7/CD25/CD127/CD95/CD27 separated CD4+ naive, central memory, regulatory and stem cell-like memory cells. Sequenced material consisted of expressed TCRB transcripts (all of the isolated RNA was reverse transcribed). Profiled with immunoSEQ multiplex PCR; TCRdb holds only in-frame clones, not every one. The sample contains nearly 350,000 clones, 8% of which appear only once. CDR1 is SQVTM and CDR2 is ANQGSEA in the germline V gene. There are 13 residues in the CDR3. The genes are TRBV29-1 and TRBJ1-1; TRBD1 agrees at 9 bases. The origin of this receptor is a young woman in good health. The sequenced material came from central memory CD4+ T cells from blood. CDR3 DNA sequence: TGCAGCGCTACGGACAGGGGAGGGACTGAAGCCTTCTTT. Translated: CSATDRGGTEAFF.